One and the same sample provided the 13 T cell receptor beta chains below, sequenced in a study of blood T cell repertoires in COVID-19. The table came from immunoSEQ multiplex PCR; TCRdb's copy has only in-frame clones and leaves some out. Among 290,000 or so clones, around nine tenths were seen once, and the ten largest hold over 1%. The sample comprised peripheral blood. Receptors were obtained from a man between 65 and 80 years old with acute or convalescent COVID-19.

The chain couples TRBV18 to TRBJ2-5; no clear D. CDR1 is KGHSH, CDR2 LQKENI, per germline. CDR3 length equals 13 residues. The V gene lost 3 bases and the J gene lost 0 bases, with 5 bases spanning the gap. The CDR3 loop reads CASSPRYQETQYF. CDR3 coding DNA: TGTGCCAGCTCACCTCGGTACCAAGAGACCCAGTACTTC.

The chain uses TRBV28 and TRBJ2-7, with D perhaps TRBD1 (6 bases). The length of the CDR3 is 14 residues. Trimming removed 5 bases at V and 3 bases at J, with 14 bases between. Germline V lookup: CDR1 MDHEN, CDR2 SYDVKM. The CDR3 protein is CASSPLPGDYEQYF. DNA for the CDR3: TGTGCCAGCAGTCCCCTCCCAGGGGACTACGAGCAGTACTTC.

For the CDR3, the DNA is TGTGCCAGCAGGAAGGACAGGGGGCAGGGGGAGCAGTACTTC. Translation: CASRKDRGQGEQYF. The chain couples TRBV6-5 to TRBJ2-7, with 11 bases identical to TRBD1. The CDR3 covers 14 residues. Germline-derived CDR1 and CDR2 are MNHEY and SVGAGI. V was clipped by 6 bases and J by 7 bases; unmatched bases: 8.

This clone was counted once. CDR3 sequence: CATRTSASQETQYF. In nucleotides, the CDR3 is TGTGCCACCCGGACTAGCGCATCACAAGAGACCCAGTACTTC. The chain joins TRBV10-3 to TRBJ2-5; 9 nucleotides match TRBD2. The germline CDR1 and CDR2 sequences are ENHRY and SYGVKD. The CDR3 is 14 residues long. J was trimmed by 2 bases and V by 10 bases; bases with no gene match: 8.

V gene TRBV2 combines with J gene TRBJ2-7; 11 bases align to TRBD1. The germline gives CDR1 SNHLY, CDR2 FYNNEI. The CDR3 sequence is 15 residues long. V was pared by 6 bases and J by 0 bases, with 4 bases of the junction left unmatched. The CDR3 DNA sequence: TGTGCCAGCAGCGGGGACAGGGGGAGCTCCTACGAGCAGTACTTC. This translates into CASSGDRGSSYEQYF.

The chain couples TRBV19 to TRBJ2-1; 11 bases are shared with TRBD1. The trim removed 4 bases at V and 6 bases at J, leaving 8 bases unmatched. Germline V gives CDR1 LNHDA, CDR2 SQIVND (reference sequence). The CDR3 runs to 16 residues. The CDR3 nucleotides read TGTGCCAGTAGTAAGGGGGACAGGGGGTTTGGCAATGAGCAGTTCTTC. Translation: CASSKGDRGFGNEQFF.

V is TRBV4-2 and J is TRBJ1-2; D uncertain. Germline CDR1 LGHNA, CDR2 YNFKEQ. The CDR3 runs to 15 residues. Trimming shortened V by 3 bases and J by 6 bases, and 17 bases separated the two germline ends. CDR3 coding DNA: TGTGCCAGCAGCCACCGGTCGTCGGGTTACGATGGCTACACCTTC. Amino acid sequence: CASSHRSSGYDGYTF.

CDR3 coding DNA: TGTGCCAGCAGCCCCCGGGGGACCAACTCTGGAAACACCATATATTTT. Amino acid sequence: CASSPRGTNSGNTIYF. The V call is TRBV7-9, the J call TRBJ1-3, with TRBD1 as a possible D gene (5 bases). CDR3 length: 16 residues. Germline CDR1 SEHNR, CDR2 FQNEAQ (reference sequence). Trimming pared 5 bases from V and 0 bases from J, leaving 14 bases between. The variable domain in full, with the rest retrieved from reference TRBV7-9 and TRBJ1-3, is DTGVSQNPRHKITKRGQNVTFRCDPISEHNRLYWYRQTLGQGPEFLTYFQNEAQLEKSRLLSDRFSAERPKGSFSTLEIQRTEQGDSAMYLCASSPRGTNSGNTIYFGEGSWLTVV.

The chain recombines TRBV11-2 with TRBJ2-2; 10 bases match TRBD2. From germline, CDR1 is SGHAT and CDR2 FQNNGV. The CDR3 totals 16 residues. Unmatched junction bases numbered 4, after V lost 4 bases and J lost 2 bases. DNA for the CDR3: TGTGCCAGCAGCTCGTTAGCGGGGGGTAACACCGGGGAGCTGTTTTTT. Translation: CASSSLAGGNTGELFF.

This clone showed up just a few times. This chain connects TRBV6-2 or TRBV6-3 to TRBJ2-5; D is ambiguous. Per germline, CDR1 MNHEY and CDR2 SVGEGT. This CDR3 spans 15 amino acids. V lost 0 bases to trimming and J lost 2 bases, with 10 bases between them. The chain's CDR3 is CASSYSVLVQETQYF. The CDR3 DNA reads as TGTGCCAGCAGTTACTCGGTTTTAGTTCAAGAGACCCAGTACTTC.

The chain links TRBV19 to TRBJ2-5; 9 nucleotides agree with TRBD2. Germline V CDR1 and CDR2: LNHDA, SQIVND (reference sequence). V lost 5 bases to trimming and J lost 3 bases; unmatched junction nucleotides: 7. The CDR3 is 15 amino acids. The CDR3 DNA reads as TGTGCCAGTAGTGGCCGGACTAGCGTGAAAGAGACCCAGTACTTC. Translated, it gives CASSGRTSVKETQYF.

The chain links TRBV15 to TRBJ1-1, with D uncertain. CDR3 length: 14 residues. V lost 1 base, J lost 6 bases, and 12 bases lay in between. The germline V gene encodes CDR1 LNHNV and CDR2 YYDKDF (reference sequence). In nucleotides, the CDR3 is TGTGCCACCAGCAGAGTAATTCGAGGTTCTGAAGCTTTCTTT. This gives the protein CATSRVIRGSEAFF.

The rearrangement joins TRBV2 to TRBJ2-2; 10 bases align to TRBD2. Germline lookup yields CDR1 SNHLY and CDR2 FYNNEI. The trim removed 7 bases at V and 3 bases at J, leaving 8 bases unmatched. There are 16 residues in the CDR3. The CDR3 DNA is TGTGCCAGCACGAACCTAGCGGGAGCAGACACCGGGGAGCTGTTTTTT. Translating gives CASTNLAGADTGELFF.